This TCR beta chain stems from a study of response to subunit inactivated influenza vaccine. Study results and caveats: Authors suggested each seasonal flu vaccination may recruit only limited numbers of new T cells.

This clonotype was counted between two and nine times. Its antigen is undetermined. TCRdb fed the RT-PCR reads into MiXCR, producing one record per CDR3 protein. The data contain around 500,000 distinct CDR3 sequences, approximately 9.9% of them singletons. The CDR3 consists of 15 residues. CDR1 is DFQATT and CDR2 is SNEGSKA in the germline V gene (reference sequence). V dropped 4 bases and J dropped 0 bases, with 15 bases sitting between them. The receptor's source is a man in his fifties or sixties who received an inactivated influenza vaccine. The chain is built from TRBV20-1 and TRBJ2-5, with D tentatively TRBD2 (5 bases). Sample: PBMCs from blood, taken about 6 weeks after vaccination. This CDR3 is CSAIMSLAHQETQYF. CDR3 coding DNA: TGCAGTGCTATTATGTCCCTAGCCCACCAAGAGACCCAGTACTTC.